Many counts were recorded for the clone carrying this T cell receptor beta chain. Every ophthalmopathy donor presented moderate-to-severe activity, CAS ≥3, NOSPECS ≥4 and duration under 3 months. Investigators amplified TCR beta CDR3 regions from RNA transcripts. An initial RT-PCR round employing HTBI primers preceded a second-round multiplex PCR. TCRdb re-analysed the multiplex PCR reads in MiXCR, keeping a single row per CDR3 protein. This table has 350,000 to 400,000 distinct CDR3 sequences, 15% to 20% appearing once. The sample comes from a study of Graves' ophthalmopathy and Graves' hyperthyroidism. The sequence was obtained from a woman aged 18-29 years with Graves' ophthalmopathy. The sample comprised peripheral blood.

The DNA for the CDR3 is TGTGCCAGTAATCGACAGGGGGCTCCCAGTGAGACCCAGTACTTC. This gives the protein CASNRQGAPSETQYF. The chain is built from TRBV11-2 and TRBJ2-5; 10 bases match TRBD1. Germline V CDR1 and CDR2: SGHAT, FQNNGV. The ends lost 9 bases at V and 5 bases at J; junction bases unmatched: 12. CDR3 length: 15 amino acids.